This is a list of T cell receptor beta chains from one sample in a study of patients and donors after allogeneic stem cell transplantation. MiXCR, run by TCRdb on the RT-PCR reads, gives a single entry per CDR3 protein. The table includes about 960,000 distinct CDR3 sequences, roughly 18% detected once. Source material: blood, either unsorted or a sorted T cell fraction (not recorded which). These TCRs come from a human donor who was either an allogeneic HSCT recipient or a stem cell or donor lymphocyte infusion donor (not recorded which). It is not recorded whose cells these are; they may come from a transplant donor. Each CDR3 is given with its conserved first and last residue. Each record gives: J gene, clone size, D gene, V gene, CDR3 protein, CDR3 DNA. The D gene is left open where the match is weak. Size tells how often a clone was seen (once, few, many) or the class of an expanded clone, and some rows leave it out.

TRBJ1-2	-	-	TRBV4-2	CASSQGIRDNYGYTF	TGTGCCAGCAGCCAAGGGATCCGGGACAACTATGGCTACACCTTC
TRBJ1-3	few	TRBD1	TRBV12-3/TRBV12-4	CASTLDRAGNTIYF	TGTGCCAGCACCCTGGACAGGGCTGGAAACACCATATATTTT
TRBJ2-1	-	TRBD2	TRBV4-2	CASSQRGGEDEQFF	TGTGCCAGCAGCCAGCGGGGGGGCGAGGACGAGCAGTTCTTC
TRBJ2-7	-	-	TRBV5-1	CASSLGDNPNEQYF	TGCGCCAGCAGCTTGGGGGACAACCCCAACGAGCAGTACTTC
TRBJ2-5	-	TRBD2	TRBV20-1	CSARLRAGGGQETQYF	TGCAGTGCTAGACTACGAGCGGGAGGGGGCCAAGAGACCCAGTACTTC
TRBJ1-1	few	-	TRBV14	CASSQEGRLNTEAFF	TGTGCCAGCAGCCAAGAAGGACGTTTGAACACTGAAGCTTTCTTT
TRBJ2-1	-	-	TRBV20-1	CSARDGKGGRNEQFF	TGCAGTGCTAGAGATGGGAAGGGGGGCCGGAATGAGCAGTTCTTC
TRBJ2-5	few	TRBD2	TRBV5-1	CASSSLAGKETQYF	TGCGCCAGCAGCTCACTAGCGGGAAAGGAGACCCAGTACTTC
TRBJ2-3	-	TRBD2	TRBV6-5	CASSYPPSGRGTDTQYF	TGTGCCAGCAGTTATCCGCCTAGCGGGAGAGGTACAGATACGCAGTATTTT
TRBJ2-1	few	TRBD1	TRBV4-1	CASSQVGTEGNEQFF	TGCGCCAGCAGCCAAGTTGGGACAGAAGGCAATGAGCAGTTCTTC
TRBJ1-1	-	TRBD1	TRBV6-1	CASSTLRDRAEAFF	TGTGCCAGCAGTACCCTCCGGGACAGAGCTGAAGCTTTCTTT
TRBJ1-6	few	TRBD1	TRBV4-3	CASSQRQGRNSPLHF	TGCGCCAGCAGCCAGAGACAGGGGAGAAATTCACCCCTCCACTTT
TRBJ2-7	-	-	TRBV10-2	CASSIGADGTYEQYF	TGCGCCAGCAGTATCGGGGCAGACGGTACCTACGAGCAGTACTTC
TRBJ2-1	few	-	TRBV9	CASSVGGHQNNEQFF	TGTGCCAGCAGCGTCGGGGGCCACCAAAACAATGAGCAGTTCTTC